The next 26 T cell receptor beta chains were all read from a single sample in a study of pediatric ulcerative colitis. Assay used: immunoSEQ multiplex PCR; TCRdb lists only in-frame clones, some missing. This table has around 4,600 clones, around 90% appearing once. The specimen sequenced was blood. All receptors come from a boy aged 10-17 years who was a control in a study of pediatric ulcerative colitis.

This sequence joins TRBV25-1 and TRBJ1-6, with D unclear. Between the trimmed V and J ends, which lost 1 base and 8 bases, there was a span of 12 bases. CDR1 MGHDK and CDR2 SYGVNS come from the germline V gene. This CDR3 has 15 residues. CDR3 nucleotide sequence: TGTGCCAGCAGTGAATCATGGGGTTCACATTCACCCCTCCACTTT. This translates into CASSESWGSHSPLHF.

The CDR3 sequence is CASRGGQGEKLFF. The CDR3 DNA sequence: TGTGCCAGCAGGGGGGGACAGGGGGAAAAACTGTTTTTT. This chain joins TRBV6-6 and TRBJ1-4; 10 bases agree with TRBD1. Looked up from germline, CDR1 is MNHNY and CDR2 is SVGAGI (reference sequence). The CDR3 has 13 residues. The trim removed 6 bases at V and 8 bases at J, leaving 3 bases unmatched.

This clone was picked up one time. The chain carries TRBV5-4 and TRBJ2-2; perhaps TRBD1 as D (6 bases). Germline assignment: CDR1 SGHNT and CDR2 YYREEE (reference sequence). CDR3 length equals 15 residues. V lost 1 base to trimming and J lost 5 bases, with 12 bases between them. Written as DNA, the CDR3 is TGTGCCAGCAGCTTGCAGGGGCGAAGGACCGGGGAGCTGTTTTTT. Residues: CASSLQGRRTGELFF.

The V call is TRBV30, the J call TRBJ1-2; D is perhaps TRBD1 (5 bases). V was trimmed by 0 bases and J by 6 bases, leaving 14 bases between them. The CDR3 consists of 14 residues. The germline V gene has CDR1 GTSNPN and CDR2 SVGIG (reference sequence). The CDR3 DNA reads TGTGCCTGGAGTGTGGGCCAGGGAGGCCATGGCTACACCTTC. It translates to CAWSVGQGGHGYTF.

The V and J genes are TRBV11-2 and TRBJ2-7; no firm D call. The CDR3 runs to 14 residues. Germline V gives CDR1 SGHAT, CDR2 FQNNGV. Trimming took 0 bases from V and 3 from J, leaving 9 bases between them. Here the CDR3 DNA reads TGTGCCAGCAGCTTAGAAAGGGTTAGCTACGAGCAGTACGTC. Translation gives CASSLERVSYEQYV.

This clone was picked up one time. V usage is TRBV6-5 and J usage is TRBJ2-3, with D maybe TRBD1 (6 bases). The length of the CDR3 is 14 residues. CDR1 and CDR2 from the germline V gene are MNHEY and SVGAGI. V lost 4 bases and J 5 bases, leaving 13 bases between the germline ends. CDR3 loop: CASSWAGAKDTQYF. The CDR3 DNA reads TGTGCCAGCAGTTGGGCAGGGGCCAAAGATACGCAGTATTTT.

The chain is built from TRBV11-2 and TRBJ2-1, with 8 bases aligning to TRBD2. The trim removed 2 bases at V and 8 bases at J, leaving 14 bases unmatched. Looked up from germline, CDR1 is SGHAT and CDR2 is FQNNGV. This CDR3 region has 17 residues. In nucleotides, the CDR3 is TGTGCCAGCAGCTTAACCCAAAAAGCGGGAGTCGTCCATGAGCAGTTCTTC. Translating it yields CASSLTQKAGVVHEQFF.

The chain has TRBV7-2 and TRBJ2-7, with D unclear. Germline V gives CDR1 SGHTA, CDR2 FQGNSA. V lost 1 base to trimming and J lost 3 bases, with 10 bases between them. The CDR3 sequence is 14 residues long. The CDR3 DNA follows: TGTGCCAGCAGCTTAGTTACGGATATCTACGAGCAGTACTTC. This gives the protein CASSLVTDIYEQYF.

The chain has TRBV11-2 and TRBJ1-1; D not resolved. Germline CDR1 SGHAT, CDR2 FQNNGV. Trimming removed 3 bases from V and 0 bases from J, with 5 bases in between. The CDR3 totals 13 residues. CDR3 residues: CASSFDMNTEAFF. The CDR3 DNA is TGTGCCAGCAGCTTCGATATGAACACTGAAGCTTTCTTT.

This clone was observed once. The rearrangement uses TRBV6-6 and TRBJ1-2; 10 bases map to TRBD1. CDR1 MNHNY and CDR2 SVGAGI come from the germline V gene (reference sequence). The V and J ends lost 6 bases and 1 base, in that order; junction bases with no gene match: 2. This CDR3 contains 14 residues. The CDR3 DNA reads TGTGCCAGCAGGCGGGACAGGGGTAACTATGGCTACACCTTC. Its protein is CASRRDRGNYGYTF.

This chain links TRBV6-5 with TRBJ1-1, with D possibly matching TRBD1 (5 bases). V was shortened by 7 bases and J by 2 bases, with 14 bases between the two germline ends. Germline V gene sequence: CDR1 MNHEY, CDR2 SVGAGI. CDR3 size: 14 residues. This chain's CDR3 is CASTRDGANTEAFF. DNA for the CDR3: TGTGCCAGCACCCGGGACGGCGCAAACACTGAAGCTTTCTTT.

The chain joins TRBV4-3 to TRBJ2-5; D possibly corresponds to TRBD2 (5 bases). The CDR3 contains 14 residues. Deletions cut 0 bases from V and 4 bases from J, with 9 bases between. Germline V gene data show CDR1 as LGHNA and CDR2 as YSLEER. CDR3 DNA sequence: TGCGCCAGCAGCCAAGATAGGAGCGGAGAGACCCAGTACTTC. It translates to CASSQDRSGETQYF.

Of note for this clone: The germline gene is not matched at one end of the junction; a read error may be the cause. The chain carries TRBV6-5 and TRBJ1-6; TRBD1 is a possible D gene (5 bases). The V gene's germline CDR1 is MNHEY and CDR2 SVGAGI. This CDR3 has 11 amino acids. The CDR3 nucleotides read TGTGCCAGCAGTTACCCGGGACCCCCGACCTTT. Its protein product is CASSYPGPPTF.

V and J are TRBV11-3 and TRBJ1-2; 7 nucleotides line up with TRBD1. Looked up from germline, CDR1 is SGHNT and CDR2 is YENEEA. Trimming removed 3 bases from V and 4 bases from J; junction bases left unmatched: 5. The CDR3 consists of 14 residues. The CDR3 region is CASSFERTGYGYTF. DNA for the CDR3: TGTGCCAGCAGCTTCGAGAGGACAGGCTATGGCTACACCTTC.

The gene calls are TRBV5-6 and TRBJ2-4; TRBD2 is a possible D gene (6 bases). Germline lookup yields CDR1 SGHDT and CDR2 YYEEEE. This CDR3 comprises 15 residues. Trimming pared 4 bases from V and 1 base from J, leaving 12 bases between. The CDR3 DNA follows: TGTGCCAGCAGCCGAAGCGCGGGGGCCAAAAACATTCAGTACTTC. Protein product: CASSRSAGAKNIQYF.

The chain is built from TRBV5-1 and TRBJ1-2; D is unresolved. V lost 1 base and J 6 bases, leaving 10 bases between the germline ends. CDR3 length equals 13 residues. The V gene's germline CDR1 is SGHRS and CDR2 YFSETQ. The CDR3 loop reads CASSLTGSHGYTF. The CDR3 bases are TGCGCCAGCAGCTTGACCGGGAGTCATGGCTACACCTTC.

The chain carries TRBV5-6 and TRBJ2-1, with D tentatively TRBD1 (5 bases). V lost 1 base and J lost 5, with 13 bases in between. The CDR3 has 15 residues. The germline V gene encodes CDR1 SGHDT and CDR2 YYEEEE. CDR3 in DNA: TGTGCCAGCAGCTTGTATAGGGGCCTACACAATGAGCAGTTCTTC. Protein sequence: CASSLYRGLHNEQFF.

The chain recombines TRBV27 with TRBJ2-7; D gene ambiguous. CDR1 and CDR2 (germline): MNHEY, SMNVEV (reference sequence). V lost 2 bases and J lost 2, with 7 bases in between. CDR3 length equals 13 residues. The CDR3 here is CASSLASTYEQYF. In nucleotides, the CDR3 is TGTGCCAGCAGTTTAGCCAGTACCTACGAGCAGTACTTC.

As DNA, the CDR3 is TGCAGCGTCGCCAGGGGCGTCAATCAGCCCCAGCATTTT. This sequence encodes CSVARGVNQPQHF. This chain links TRBV29-1 with TRBJ1-5, with TRBD1 as a possible D gene (6 bases). This CDR3 has 13 residues. The germline V and J ends were trimmed by 6 bases and 3 bases, with 12 bases remaining between them. Germline assignment: CDR1 SQVTM and CDR2 ANQGSEA.

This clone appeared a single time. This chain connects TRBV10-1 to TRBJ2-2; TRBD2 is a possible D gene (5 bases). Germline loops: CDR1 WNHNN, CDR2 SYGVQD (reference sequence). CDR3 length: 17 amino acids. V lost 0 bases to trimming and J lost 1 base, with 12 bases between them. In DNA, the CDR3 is TGCGCCAGCAGTGAGTCGACTCCAGGAGGGAACACCGGGGAGCTGTTTTTT. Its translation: CASSESTPGGNTGELFF.

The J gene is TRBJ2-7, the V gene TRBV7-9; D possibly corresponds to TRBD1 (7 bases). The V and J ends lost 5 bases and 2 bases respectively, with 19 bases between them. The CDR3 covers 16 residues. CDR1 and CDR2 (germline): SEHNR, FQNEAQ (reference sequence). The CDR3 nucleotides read TGTGCCAGCAGCGACCTCGGAGGGGGCAGGCCCTACGAGCAGTACGTC. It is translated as CASSDLGGGRPYEQYV.

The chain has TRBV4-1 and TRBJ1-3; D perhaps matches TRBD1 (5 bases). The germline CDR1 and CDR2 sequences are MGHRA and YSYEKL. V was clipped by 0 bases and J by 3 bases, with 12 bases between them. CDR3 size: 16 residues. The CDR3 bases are TGCGCCAGCAGCCAAGACGGATGGGGGGTTGGAAACACCATATATTTT. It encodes CASSQDGWGVGNTIYF.

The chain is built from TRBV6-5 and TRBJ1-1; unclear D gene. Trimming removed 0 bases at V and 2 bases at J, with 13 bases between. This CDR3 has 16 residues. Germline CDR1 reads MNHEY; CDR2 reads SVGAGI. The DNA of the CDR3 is TGTGCCAGCAGTTACTCAGAGACGGCGGGAAACACTGAAGCTTTCTTT. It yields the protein CASSYSETAGNTEAFF.

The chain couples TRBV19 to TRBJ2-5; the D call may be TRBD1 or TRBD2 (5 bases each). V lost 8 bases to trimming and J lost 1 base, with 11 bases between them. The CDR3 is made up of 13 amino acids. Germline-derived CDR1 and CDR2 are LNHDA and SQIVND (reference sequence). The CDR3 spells CASSWGIQETQYF. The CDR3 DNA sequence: TGTGCCAGTTCTTGGGGGATCCAAGAGACCCAGTACTTC.

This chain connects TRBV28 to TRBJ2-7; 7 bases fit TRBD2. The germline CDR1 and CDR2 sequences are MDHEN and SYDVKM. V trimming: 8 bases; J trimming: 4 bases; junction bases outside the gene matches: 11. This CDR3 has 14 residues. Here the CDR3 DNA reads TGTGCCAGCTTCCTTGGAGCGGGACCTTACGAGCAGTACTTC. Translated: CASFLGAGPYEQYF.

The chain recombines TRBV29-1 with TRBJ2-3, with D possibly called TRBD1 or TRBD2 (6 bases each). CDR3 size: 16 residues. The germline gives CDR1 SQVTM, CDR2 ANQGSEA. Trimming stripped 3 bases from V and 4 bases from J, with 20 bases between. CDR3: CSVEGLHGTHSDTQYF. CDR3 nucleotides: TGCAGCGTTGAGGGACTTCACGGGACACACTCAGATACGCAGTATTTT.